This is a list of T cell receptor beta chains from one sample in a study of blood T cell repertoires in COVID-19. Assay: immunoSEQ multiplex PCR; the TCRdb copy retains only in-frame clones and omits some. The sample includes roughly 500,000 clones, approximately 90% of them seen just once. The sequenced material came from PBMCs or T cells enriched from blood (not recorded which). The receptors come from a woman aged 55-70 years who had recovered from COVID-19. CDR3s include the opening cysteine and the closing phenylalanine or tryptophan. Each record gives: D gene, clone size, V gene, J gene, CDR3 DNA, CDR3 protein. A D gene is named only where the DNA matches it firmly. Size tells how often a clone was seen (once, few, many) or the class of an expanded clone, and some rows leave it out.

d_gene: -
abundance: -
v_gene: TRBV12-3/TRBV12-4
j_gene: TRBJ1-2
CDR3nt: TGTGCCAGCAGACAGGACAGCTTCTATGGCTACACCTTC
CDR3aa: CASRQDSFYGYTF

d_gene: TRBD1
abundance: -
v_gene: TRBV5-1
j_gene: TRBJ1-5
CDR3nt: TGCGCCAGCAGCCGTACAGGGGGCAATCAGCCCCAGCATTTT
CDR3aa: CASSRTGGNQPQHF

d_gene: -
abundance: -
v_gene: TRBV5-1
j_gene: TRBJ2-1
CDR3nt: TGCGCCAGCAGCCGGACAGTACCCAACAATGAGCAGTTCTTC
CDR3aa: CASSRTVPNNEQFF

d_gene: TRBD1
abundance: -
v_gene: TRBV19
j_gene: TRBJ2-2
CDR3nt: TGTGCCAAAAAGGGACAGTACACCGGGGAGCTGTTTTTT
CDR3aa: CAKKGQYTGELFF

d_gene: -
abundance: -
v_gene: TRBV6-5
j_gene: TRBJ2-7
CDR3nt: TGTGCCAGCAGACAGGGCTTGGGCGAGCAGTACTTC
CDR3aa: CASRQGLGEQYF

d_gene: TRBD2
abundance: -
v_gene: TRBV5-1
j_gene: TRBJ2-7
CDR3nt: TGCGCCAGCAGCTTGGGACTAGCGCCCTACGAGCAGTACTTC
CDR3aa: CASSLGLAPYEQYF

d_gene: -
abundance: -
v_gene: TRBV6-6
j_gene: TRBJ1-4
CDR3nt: TGTGCCAGCAGTTTAGTCCGGGGAGGGGTTAATGAAAAACTGTTTTTT
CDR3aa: CASSLVRGGVNEKLFF

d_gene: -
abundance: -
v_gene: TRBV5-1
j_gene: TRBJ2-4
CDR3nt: TGCGCCAGCAGCTCCGGGATGGCCGAGGGAGACATTCAGTACTTC
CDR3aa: CASSSGMAEGDIQYF

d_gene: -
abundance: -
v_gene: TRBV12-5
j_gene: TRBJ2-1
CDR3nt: TGTGCTAGTGGGGGATCAGGGGTCAATGAGCAGTTCTTC
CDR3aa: CASGGSGVNEQFF

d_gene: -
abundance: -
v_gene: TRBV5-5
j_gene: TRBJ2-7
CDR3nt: TGTGCCAGCAGCTTGAGGTCAGGGTTTTCCTACGAGCAGTACTTC
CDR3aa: CASSLRSGFSYEQYF

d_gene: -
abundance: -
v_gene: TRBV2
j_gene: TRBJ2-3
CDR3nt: TGTGCCAGCAGTGAATGGCCTAGCGATGTGAGAGATACGCAGTATTTT
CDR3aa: CASSEWPSDVRDTQYF

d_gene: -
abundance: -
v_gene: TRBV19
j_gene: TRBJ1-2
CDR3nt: TGTGCCAGTAGTATTATCGGACAGCCTAACTATGGCTACACCTTC
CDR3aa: CASSIIGQPNYGYTF

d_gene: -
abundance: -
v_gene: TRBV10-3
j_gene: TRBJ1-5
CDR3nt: TGTGCCATCAGTAGGAGCATGAATCAGCCCCAGCATTTT
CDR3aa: CAISRSMNQPQHF

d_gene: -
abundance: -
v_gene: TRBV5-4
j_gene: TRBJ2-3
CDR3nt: TGTGCCAGCAGCTTGGATCGGGGAGATACGCAGTATTTT
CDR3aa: CASSLDRGDTQYF

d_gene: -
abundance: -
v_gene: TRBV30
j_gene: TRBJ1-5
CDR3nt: TGTGCCTGGAGTCACAGGACGAATCAGCCCCAGCATTTT
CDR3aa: CAWSHRTNQPQHF

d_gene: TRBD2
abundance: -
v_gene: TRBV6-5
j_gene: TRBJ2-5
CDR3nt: TGTGCCAGCACCGAGGGACTAGTGCATGAGGAGACCCAGTACTTC
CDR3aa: CASTEGLVHEETQYF

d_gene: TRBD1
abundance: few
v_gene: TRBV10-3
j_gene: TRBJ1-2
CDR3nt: TGTGCCATCAGGGACAGGGGCGGGGGATCTAACTATGGCTACACCTTC
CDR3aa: CAIRDRGGGSNYGYTF

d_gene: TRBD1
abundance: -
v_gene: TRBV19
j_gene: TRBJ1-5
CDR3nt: TGTGCCAGTAGACAGGGGGGAGGTCAGCCCCAGCATTTT
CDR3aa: CASRQGGGQPQHF

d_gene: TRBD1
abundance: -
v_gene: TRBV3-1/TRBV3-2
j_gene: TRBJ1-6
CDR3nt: TGTGCCAGCAGCCCCAGGGGGTTCGAGGGACCCCTCCACTTT
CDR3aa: CASSPRGFEGPLHF

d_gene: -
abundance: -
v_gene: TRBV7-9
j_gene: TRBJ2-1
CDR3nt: TGTGCCAGCAGCCCACGGACAGCAGAGGGTTACAATGAGCAGTTCTTC
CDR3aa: CASSPRTAEGYNEQFF

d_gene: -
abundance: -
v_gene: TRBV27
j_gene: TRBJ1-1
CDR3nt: TGTGCCAGCAGTGAAAGCAGGGTTGACACTGAAGCTTTCTTT
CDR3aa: CASSESRVDTEAFF

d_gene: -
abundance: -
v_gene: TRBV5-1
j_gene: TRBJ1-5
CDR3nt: TGCGCCAGCAGCTTGGGGGCAGGGGACCAGCCCCAGCATTTT
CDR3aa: CASSLGAGDQPQHF